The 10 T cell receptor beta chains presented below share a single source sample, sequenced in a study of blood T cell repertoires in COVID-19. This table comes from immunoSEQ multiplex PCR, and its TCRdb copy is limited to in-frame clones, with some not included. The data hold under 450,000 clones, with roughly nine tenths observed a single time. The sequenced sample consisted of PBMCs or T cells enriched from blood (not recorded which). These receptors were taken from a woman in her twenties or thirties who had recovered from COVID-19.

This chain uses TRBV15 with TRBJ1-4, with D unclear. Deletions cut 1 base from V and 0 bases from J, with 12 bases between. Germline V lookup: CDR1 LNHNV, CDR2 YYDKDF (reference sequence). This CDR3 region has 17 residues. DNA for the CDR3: TGTGCCACCAGCAGAGTCCTGGACGGGACAACTAATGAAAAACTGTTTTTT. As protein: CATSRVLDGTTNEKLFF.

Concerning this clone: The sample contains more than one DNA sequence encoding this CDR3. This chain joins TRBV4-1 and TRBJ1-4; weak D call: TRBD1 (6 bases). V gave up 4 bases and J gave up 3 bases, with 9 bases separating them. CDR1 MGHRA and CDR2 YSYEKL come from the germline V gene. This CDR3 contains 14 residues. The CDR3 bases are TGCGCCAGCAGCCCCGGACAGTCTAATGAAAAACTGTTTTTT. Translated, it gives CASSPGQSNEKLFF.

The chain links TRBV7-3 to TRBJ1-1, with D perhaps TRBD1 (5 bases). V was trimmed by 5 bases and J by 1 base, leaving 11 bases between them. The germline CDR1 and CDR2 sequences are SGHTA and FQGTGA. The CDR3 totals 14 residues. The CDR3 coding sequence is TGTGCCAGCAGCAAGGGGCGAGGGAACACTGAAGCTTTCTTT. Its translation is CASSKGRGNTEAFF.

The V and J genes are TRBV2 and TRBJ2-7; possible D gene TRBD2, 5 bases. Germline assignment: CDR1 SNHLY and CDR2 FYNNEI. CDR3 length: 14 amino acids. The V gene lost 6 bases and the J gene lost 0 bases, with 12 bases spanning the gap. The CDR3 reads CASRSGLSSYEQYF. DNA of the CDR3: TGTGCCAGCAGGAGTGGACTGAGCTCCTACGAGCAGTACTTC. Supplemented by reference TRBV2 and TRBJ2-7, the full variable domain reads EPEVTQTPSHQVTQMGQEVILRCVPISNHLYFYWYRQILGQKVEFLVSFYNNEISEKSEIFDDQFSVERPDGSNFTLKIRSTKLEDSAMYFCASRSGLSSYEQYFGPGTRLTVT.

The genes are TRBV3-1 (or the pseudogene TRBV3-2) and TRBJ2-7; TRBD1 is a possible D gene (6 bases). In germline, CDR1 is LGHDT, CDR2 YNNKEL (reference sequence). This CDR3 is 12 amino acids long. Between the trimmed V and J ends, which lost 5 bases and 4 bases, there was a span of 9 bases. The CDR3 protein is CASSVGQYEQYF. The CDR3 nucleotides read TGTGCCAGCAGCGTGGGACAATACGAGCAGTACTTC.

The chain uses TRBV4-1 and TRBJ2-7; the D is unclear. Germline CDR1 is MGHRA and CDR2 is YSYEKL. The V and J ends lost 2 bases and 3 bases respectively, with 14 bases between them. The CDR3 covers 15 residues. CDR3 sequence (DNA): TGCGCCAGCAGCCAATATCAAGCCCCCATCTACGAGCAGTACTTC. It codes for CASSQYQAPIYEQYF.

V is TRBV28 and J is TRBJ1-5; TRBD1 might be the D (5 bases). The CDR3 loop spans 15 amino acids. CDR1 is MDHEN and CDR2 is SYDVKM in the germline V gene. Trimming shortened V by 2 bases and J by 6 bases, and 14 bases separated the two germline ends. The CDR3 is CASSLGALVGQPQHF. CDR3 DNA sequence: TGTGCCAGCAGTTTAGGGGCCCTTGTAGGTCAGCCCCAGCATTTT.

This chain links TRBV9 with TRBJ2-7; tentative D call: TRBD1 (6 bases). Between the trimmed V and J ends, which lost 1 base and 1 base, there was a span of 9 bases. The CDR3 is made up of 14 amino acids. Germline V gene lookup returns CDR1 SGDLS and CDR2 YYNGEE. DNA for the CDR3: TGTGCCAGCAGCGTAAACGGACAGTCCTACGAGCAGTACTTC. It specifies CASSVNGQSYEQYF.

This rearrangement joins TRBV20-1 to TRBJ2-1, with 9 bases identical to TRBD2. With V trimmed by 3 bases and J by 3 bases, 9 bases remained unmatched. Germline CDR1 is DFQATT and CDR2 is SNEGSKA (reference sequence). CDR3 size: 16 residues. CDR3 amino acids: CSASELAGDFYNEQFF. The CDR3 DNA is TGCAGTGCTAGTGAGTTAGCGGGAGATTTCTACAATGAGCAGTTCTTC.

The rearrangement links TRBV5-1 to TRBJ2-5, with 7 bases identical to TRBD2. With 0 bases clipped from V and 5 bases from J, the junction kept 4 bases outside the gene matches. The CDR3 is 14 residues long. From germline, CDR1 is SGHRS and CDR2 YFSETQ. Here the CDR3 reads CASSLEGEGETQYF. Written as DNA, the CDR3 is TGCGCCAGCAGCTTGGAAGGGGAGGGGGAGACCCAGTACTTC.